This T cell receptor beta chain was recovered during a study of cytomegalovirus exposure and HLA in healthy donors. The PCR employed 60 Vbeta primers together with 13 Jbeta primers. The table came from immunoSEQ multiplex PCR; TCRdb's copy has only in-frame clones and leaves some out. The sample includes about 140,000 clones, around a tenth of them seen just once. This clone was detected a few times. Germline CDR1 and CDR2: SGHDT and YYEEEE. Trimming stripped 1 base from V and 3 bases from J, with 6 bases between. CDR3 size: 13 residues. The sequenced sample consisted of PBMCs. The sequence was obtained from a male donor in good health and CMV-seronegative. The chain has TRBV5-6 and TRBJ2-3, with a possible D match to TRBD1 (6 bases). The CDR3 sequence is CASSLTGTDTQYF. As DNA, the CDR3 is TGTGCCAGCAGCTTGACAGGGACAGATACGCAGTATTTT. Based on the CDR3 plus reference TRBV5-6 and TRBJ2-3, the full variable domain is DAGVTQSPTHLIKTRGQQVTLRCSPKSGHDTVSWYQQALGQGPQFIFQYYEEEERQRGNFPDRFSGHQFPNYSSELNVNALLLGDSALYLCASSLTGTDTQYFGPGTRLTVL.